The clone carrying this TCR beta chain turned up a few times. Its antigen is unidentified. Caucasian, healthy and from Russia, the donors were aged between 6 and 90. The source of the sample is a study of blood T cells in healthy people across ages. Study-wide points: A conclusive naive versus antigen-experienced comparison was prevented by the unsorted PBMCs. Lack of knowledge of donor CMV status possibly confounded expanded clonotype changes.

A second PCR, run for about 7 to 11 cycles, used a sample-barcoded 5' primer plus a J-beta primer mix. Sequencing recovered at least 2.5 million CDR3-containing paired-end reads from each sample. One entry per CDR3 protein, called by TCRdb with MiXCR from the 5' RACE reads. The sample carries about 670,000 distinct CDR3 sequences, approximately 52% recorded once. Source material: blood. The TCR sequence derives from a woman aged 80 or over in good health.

CDR3 nucleotide sequence: TGTGCCAGCAGTTATCGGTCACAGGGGGGGGACTATGGCTACACCTTC. Translation: CASSYRSQGGDYGYTF. The V and J genes are TRBV6-5 and TRBJ1-2; 8 bases map to TRBD1. Trimming removed 3 bases from V and 3 bases from J; junction bases left unmatched: 9. Germline V gene data show CDR1 as MNHEY and CDR2 as SVGAGI. The CDR3 has 16 amino acids.